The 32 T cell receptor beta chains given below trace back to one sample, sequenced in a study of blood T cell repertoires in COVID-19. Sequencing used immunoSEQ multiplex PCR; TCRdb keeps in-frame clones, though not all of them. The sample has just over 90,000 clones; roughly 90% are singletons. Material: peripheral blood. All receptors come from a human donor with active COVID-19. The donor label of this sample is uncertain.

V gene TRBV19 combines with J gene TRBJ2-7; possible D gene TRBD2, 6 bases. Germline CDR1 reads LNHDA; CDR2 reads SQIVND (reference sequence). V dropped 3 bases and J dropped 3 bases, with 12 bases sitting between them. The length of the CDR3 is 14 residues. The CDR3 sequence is CASSIGGNHYEQYF. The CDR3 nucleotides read TGTGCCAGTAGTATTGGGGGGAACCACTACGAGCAGTACTTC.

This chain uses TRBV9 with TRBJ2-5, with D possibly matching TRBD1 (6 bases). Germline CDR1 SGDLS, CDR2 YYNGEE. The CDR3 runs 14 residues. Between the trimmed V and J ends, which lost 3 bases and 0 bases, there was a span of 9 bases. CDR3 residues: CASSARQDQETQYF. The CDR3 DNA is TGTGCCAGCAGCGCCCGACAGGACCAAGAGACCCAGTACTTC.

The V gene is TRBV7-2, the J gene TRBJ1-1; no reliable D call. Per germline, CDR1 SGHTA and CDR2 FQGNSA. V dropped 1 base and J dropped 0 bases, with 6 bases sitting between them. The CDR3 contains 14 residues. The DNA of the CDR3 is TGTGCCAGCAGCTTAGACAGAATGAACACTGAAGCTTTCTTT. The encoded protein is CASSLDRMNTEAFF.

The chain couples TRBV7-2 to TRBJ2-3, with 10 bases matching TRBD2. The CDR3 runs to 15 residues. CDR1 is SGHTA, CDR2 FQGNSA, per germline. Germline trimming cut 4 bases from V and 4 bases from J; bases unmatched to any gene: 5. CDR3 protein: CASSSNLAGADTQYF. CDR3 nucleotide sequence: TGTGCCAGCAGCTCGAATCTAGCGGGGGCAGATACGCAGTATTTT.

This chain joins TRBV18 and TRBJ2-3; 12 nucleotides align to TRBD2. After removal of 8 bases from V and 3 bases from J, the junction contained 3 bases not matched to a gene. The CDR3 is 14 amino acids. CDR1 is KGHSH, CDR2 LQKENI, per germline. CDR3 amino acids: CASQLAGGTDTQYF. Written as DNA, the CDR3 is TGTGCCAGCCAACTAGCGGGGGGTACAGATACGCAGTATTTT.

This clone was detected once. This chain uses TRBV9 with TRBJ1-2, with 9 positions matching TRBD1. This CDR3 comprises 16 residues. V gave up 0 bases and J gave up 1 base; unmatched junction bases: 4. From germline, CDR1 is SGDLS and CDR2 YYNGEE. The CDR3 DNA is TGTGCCAGCAGCGTAGTGGGACAGGGTGGTAACTATGGCTACACCTTC. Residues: CASSVVGQGGNYGYTF.

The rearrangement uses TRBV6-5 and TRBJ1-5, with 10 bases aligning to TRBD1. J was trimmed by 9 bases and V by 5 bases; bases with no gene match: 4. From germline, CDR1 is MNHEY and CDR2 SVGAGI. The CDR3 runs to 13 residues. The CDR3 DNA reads TGTGCCAGCAGTAGGGACAGGGGTTGGCCCCAGCATTTT. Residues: CASSRDRGWPQHF.

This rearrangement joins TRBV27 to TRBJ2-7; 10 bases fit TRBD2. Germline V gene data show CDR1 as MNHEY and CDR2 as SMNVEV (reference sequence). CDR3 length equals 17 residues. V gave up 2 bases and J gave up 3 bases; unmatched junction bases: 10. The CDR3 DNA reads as TGTGCCAGCAGTTTAGTCCCCCTAGCGGGGGACCGCTACGAGCAGTACTTC. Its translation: CASSLVPLAGDRYEQYF.

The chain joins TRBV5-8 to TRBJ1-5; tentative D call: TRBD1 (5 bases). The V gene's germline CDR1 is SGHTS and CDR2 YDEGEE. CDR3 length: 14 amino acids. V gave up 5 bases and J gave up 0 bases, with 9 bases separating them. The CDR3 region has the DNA TGTGCCAGCAGATGGGGGGATAGCAATCAGCCCCAGCATTTT. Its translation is CASRWGDSNQPQHF.

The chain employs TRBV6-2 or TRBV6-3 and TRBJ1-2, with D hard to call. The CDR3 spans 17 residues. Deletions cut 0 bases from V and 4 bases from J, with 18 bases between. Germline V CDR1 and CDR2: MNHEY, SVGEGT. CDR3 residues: CASSYSFSGGPSYGYTF. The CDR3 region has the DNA TGTGCCAGCAGTTACTCGTTTTCTGGCGGGCCTTCCTATGGCTACACCTTC.

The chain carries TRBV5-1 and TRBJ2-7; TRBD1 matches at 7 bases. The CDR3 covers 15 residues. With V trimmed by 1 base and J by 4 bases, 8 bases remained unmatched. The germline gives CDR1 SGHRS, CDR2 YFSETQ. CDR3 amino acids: CASSLKGTGAYEQYF. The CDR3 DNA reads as TGCGCCAGCAGCTTGAAGGGAACAGGGGCTTACGAGCAGTACTTC.

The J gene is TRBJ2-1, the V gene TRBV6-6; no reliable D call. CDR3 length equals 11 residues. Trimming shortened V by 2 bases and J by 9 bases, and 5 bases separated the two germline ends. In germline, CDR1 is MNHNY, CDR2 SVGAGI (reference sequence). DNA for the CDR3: TGTGCCAGCAGTTACAGCATTGAGCAGTTCTTC. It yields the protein CASSYSIEQFF.

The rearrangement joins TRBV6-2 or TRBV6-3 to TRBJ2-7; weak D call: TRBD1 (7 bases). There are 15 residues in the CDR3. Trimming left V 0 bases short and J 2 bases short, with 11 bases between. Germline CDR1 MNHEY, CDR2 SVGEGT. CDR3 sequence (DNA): TGTGCCAGCAGTTACTCCCCAGGGGGGACCTACGAGCAGTACTTC. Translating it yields CASSYSPGGTYEQYF.

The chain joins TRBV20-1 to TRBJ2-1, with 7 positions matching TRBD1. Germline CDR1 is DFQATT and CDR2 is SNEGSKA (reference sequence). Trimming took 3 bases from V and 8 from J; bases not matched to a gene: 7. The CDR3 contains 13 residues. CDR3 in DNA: TGCAGTGCTAGTAGAGGGGGCCACCATGAGCAGTTCTTC. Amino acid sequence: CSASRGGHHEQFF.

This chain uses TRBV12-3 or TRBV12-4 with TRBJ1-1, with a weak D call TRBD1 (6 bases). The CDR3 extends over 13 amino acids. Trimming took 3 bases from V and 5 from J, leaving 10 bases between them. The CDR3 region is CASSLIQGTEAFF. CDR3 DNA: TGTGCCAGCAGTTTGATACAGGGTACTGAAGCTTTCTTT.

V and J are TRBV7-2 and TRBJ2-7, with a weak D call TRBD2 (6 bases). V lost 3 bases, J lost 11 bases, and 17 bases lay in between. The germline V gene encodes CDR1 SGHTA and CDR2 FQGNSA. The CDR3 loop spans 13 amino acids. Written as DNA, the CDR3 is TGTGCCAGCAGCTTGGAGGGCATCGGGGAGAAGTACTTC. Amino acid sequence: CASSLEGIGEKYF.

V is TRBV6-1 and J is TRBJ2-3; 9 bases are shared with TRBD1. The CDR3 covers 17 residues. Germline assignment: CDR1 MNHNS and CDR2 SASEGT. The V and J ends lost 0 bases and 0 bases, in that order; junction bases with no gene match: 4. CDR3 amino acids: CASSEAGQGVSTDTQYF. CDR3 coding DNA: TGTGCCAGCAGTGAAGCGGGACAGGGCGTGAGCACAGATACGCAGTATTTT.

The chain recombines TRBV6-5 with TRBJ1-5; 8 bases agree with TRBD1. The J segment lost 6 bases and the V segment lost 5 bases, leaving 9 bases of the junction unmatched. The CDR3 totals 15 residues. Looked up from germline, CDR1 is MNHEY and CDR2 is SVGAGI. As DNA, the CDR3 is TGTGCCAGCAGTCCTCGTGGACAGGGAAGTCAGCCCCAGCATTTT. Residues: CASSPRGQGSQPQHF.

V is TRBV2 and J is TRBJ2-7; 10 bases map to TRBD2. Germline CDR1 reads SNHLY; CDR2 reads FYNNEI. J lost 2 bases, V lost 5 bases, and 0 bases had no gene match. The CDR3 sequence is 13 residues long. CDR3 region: CASSSGGAYEQYF. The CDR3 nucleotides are TGTGCCAGCAGTAGCGGGGGGGCCTACGAGCAGTACTTC.

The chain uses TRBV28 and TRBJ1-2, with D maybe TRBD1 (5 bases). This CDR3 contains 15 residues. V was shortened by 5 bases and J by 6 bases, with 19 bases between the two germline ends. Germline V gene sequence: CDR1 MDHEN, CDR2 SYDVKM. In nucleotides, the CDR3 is TGTGCCAGCAGTCTCATCAGCCCACAAGGGGATGGCTACACCTTC. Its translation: CASSLISPQGDGYTF.

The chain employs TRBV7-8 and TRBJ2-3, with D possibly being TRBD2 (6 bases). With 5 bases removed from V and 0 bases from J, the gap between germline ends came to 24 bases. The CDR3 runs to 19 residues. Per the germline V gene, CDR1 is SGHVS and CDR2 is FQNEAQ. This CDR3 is CASSRLGRHQASSTDTQYF. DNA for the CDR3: TGTGCCAGCAGCCGACTAGGCCGGCACCAAGCCTCTAGCACAGATACGCAGTATTTT.

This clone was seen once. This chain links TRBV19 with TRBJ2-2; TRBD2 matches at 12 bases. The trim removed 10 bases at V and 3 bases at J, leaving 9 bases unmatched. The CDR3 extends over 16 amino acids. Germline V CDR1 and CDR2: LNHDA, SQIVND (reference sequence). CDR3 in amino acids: CATVLTSGGHTGELFF. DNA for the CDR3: TGTGCCACTGTTTTAACTAGCGGGGGGCACACCGGGGAGCTGTTTTTT.

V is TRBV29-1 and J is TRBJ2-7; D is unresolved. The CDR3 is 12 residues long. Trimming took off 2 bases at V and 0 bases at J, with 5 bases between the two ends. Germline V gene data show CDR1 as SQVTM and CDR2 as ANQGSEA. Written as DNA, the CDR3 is TGCAGCGTTGAATTCTCCTCCTACGAGCAGTACTTC. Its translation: CSVEFSSYEQYF.

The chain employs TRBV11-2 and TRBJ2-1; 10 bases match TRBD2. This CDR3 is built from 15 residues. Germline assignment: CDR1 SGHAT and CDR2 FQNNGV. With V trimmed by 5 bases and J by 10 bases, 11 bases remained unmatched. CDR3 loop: CASSEEAGGPFEQFF. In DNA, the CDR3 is TGTGCCAGCAGCGAAGAAGCGGGGGGGCCATTCGAGCAGTTCTTC.

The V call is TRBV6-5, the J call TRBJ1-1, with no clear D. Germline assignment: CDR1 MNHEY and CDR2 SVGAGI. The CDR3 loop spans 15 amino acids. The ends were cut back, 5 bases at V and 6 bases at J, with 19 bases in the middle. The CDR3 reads CASSQLAAVRPEAFF. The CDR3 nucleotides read TGTGCCAGCAGTCAGCTTGCGGCAGTTCGACCTGAAGCTTTCTTT.

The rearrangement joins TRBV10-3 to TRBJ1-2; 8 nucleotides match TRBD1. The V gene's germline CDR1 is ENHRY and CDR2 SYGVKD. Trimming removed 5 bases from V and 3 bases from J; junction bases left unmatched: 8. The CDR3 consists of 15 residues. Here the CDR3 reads CAISPTGAHDYGYTF. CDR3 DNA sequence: TGTGCCATCAGTCCGACAGGGGCGCACGACTATGGCTACACCTTC.

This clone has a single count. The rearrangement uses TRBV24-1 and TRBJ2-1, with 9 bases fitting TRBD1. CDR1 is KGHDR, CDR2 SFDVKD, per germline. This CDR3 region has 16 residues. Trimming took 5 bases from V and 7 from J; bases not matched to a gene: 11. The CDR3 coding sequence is TGTGCCACCAGTGCCGACGGGACAGGGAGGACGAATGAGCAGTTCTTC. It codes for CATSADGTGRTNEQFF.

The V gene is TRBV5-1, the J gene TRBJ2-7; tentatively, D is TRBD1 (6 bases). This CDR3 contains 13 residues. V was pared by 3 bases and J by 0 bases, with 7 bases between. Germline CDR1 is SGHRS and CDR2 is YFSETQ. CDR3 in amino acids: CASSSDSSYEQYF. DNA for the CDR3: TGCGCCAGCAGCTCGGACAGCTCCTACGAGCAGTACTTC.

As DNA, the CDR3 is TGTGCCAGCAGTTTCCGGGACAGGGTGAACACTGAAGCTTTCTTT. Translating gives CASSFRDRVNTEAFF. The V and J genes are TRBV6-5 and TRBJ1-1; 9 nucleotides line up with TRBD1. With 4 bases clipped from V and 0 bases from J, the junction kept 3 bases outside the gene matches. The CDR3 consists of 15 residues. Germline values: CDR1 MNHEY, CDR2 SVGAGI.

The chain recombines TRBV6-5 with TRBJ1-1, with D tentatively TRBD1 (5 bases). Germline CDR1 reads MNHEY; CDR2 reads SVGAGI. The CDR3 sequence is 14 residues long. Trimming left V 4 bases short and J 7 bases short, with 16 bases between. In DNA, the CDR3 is TGTGCCAGCAGTTCGCTCCAGGGTCGTAGTGAAGCTTTCTTT. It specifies CASSSLQGRSEAFF.

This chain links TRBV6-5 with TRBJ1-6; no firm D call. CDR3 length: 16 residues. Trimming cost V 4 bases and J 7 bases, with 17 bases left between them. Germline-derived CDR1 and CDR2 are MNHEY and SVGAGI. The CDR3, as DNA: TGTGCCAGCAGTTCGGAGGGATACGATAGAAATTCACCCCTCCACTTT. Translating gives CASSSEGYDRNSPLHF.

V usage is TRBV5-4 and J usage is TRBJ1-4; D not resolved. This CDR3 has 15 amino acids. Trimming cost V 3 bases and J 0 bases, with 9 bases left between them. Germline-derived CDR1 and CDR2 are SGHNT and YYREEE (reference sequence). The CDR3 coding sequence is TGTGCCAGCAGCTCAAAGCTAGCAACTAATGAAAAACTGTTTTTT. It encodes CASSSKLATNEKLFF.